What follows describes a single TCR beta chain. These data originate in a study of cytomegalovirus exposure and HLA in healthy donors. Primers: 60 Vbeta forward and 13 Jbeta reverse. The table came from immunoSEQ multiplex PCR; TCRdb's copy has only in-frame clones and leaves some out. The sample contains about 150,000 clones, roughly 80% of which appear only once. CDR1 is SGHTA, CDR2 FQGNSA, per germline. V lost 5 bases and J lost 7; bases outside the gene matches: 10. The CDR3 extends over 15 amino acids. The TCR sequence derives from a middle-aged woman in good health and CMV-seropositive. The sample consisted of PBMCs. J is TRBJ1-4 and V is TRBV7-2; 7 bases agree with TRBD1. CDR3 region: CASSAGDRRGEKLFF. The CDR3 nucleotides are TGTGCCAGCAGCGCAGGGGACAGAAGGGGTGAAAAACTGTTTTTT. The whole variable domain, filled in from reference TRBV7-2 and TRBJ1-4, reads GAGVSQSPSNKVTEKGKDVELRCDPISGHTALYWYRQSLGQGLEFLIYFQGNSAPDKSGLPSDRFSAERTGGSVSTLTIQRTQQEDSAVYLCASSAGDRRGEKLFFGSGTQLSVL.